The rows below give T cell receptor beta chains drawn from one sample of a study of blood T cell repertoires in COVID-19. Method: immunoSEQ multiplex PCR; TCRdb's copy keeps in-frame clones and lacks some. This sample has about half a million clones; approximately 85% occur once, and the top ten carry 3% to 3.5%. The specimen sequenced was peripheral blood. These receptor sequences come from a human donor in a cohort sampled during active COVID-19. Each CDR3 is given with its conserved first and last residue. A D gene is named only where the DNA matches it firmly. Clone size, where shown, is once, few, many, or a class for clones that have expanded.

clone size	V gene	J gene	D gene	CDR3 DNA	CDR3 protein
NA	TRBV5-5	TRBJ2-5	TRBD2	TGTGCCAGCAGCTTGGAGGGACTAGCGGGAGTGCGGGAGACCCAGTACTTC	CASSLEGLAGVRETQYF
once	TRBV7-9	TRBJ1-6	NA	TGTGCCAGCAGGGGCGGGGGCCCATTTGGGGATTCACCCCTCCACTTT	CASRGGGPFGDSPLHF
few	TRBV19	TRBJ2-1	TRBD2	TGTGCCAGTAGTATAGCTAGCGGGAGAGCGAATGAGCAGTTCTTC	CASSIASGRANEQFF
NA	TRBV30	TRBJ1-2	NA	TGTGCCTGGAGCCTACAGGGTTCTAACTATGGCTACACCTTC	CAWSLQGSNYGYTF
NA	TRBV5-1	TRBJ2-5	TRBD2	TGCGCCAGCAGCTTGAGTAGCGGGAGGGCCGGAGAGACCCAGTACTTC	CASSLSSGRAGETQYF
NA	TRBV19	TRBJ2-1	TRBD2	TGTGCCAGTCTGTCGGGCGGGACTAGGGGTGGCAGTGAGCAGTTCTTC	CASLSGGTRGGSEQFF
NA	TRBV6-5	TRBJ1-5	TRBD1	TGTGCCAGCAGTTACGAGGGGGCAAAAGGCAATCAGCCCCAGCATTTT	CASSYEGAKGNQPQHF
NA	TRBV19	TRBJ2-7	TRBD2	TGTGCCAGTAGTCAAGGACTAGCGGGAGTTTACGAGCAGTACTTC	CASSQGLAGVYEQYF
NA	TRBV6-5	TRBJ2-1	TRBD2	TGTGCCAGCAGTCAAAGGGCGGGAGTATACAATGAGCAGTTCTTC	CASSQRAGVYNEQFF
NA	TRBV2	TRBJ1-1	TRBD1	TGTGCCAGCAGTGCCTTCCGGGACAGGGCAGCGAGAGCTTTCTTT	CASSAFRDRAARAFF
NA	TRBV19	TRBJ1-6	NA	TGTGCCAGTAGTACGGAGGTTAATTCACCCCTCCACTTT	CASSTEVNSPLHF
NA	TRBV15	TRBJ2-1	TRBD2	TGTGCCACCAGCAGAAGACTAGCGGGAGAGCAGTTCTTC	CATSRRLAGEQFF
NA	TRBV6-5	TRBJ2-7	NA	TGTGCCAGCAGTTCGTCTGGGGGCGGGAGCCCCTACGAGCAGTACTTC	CASSSSGGGSPYEQYF
NA	TRBV5-1	TRBJ2-2	TRBD1	TGCGCCAGCAGGGCCGGGACAGGGGGCGAAGGTAACACCGGGGAGCTGTTTTTT	CASRAGTGGEGNTGELFF
NA	TRBV6-6	TRBJ2-5	TRBD1	TGTGCCAGCAGAACAGGGGGCGGAAAGACCCAGTACTTC	CASRTGGGKTQYF
once	TRBV30	TRBJ2-7	NA	TGTGCCTGGAGCTCAGCGGACAGCTACATCTACGAGCAGTACTTC	CAWSSADSYIYEQYF
NA	TRBV29-1	TRBJ1-2	NA	TGCAGCGTGGGGGCAGGCTATGGCTACACCTTC	CSVGAGYGYTF
NA	TRBV10-1	TRBJ2-7	TRBD1	TGCGCCTGGGATAGGACAGGGGGCGCAAAGGGTATACCCACTCCCTCTCCCTACGAGCAGTACTTC	CAWDRTGGAKGIPTPSPYEQYF
NA	TRBV9	TRBJ2-3	NA	TGTGCCAGCAGCTCACAGAGAGATACGCAGTATTTT	CASSSQRDTQYF
NA	TRBV19	TRBJ1-2	TRBD1	TGTGCCAGTAGCGCCCGGGACAGGCGAGGCTACACCTTC	CASSARDRRGYTF
NA	TRBV7-3	TRBJ2-3	NA	TGTGCCAGCAGTCCCAGGGGGGACCCATACACAGATACGCAGTATTTT	CASSPRGDPYTDTQYF
NA	TRBV7-7	TRBJ2-5	TRBD1	TGTGCTAGCAGCCCACCCGGGACAGGGGGATCAGAGACCCAGTACTTC	CASSPPGTGGSETQYF
NA	TRBV5-8	TRBJ2-3	NA	TGTGCCAGCAGCCCGGCGGCGCCGGTTACTAGCACAGATACGCAGTATTTT	CASSPAAPVTSTDTQYF
NA	TRBV6-5	TRBJ2-2	TRBD1	TGTGCCAGCAGGGGACAGTCGAACACCGGGGAGCTGTTTTTT	CASRGQSNTGELFF
NA	TRBV7-3	TRBJ1-5	TRBD1	TGTGCCAGCAGCTACAGGGGTGGACAGCCCCAGCATTTT	CASSYRGGQPQHF
NA	TRBV4-1	TRBJ2-1	TRBD1	TGCGCCAGCAGCCTCGGACAGGGAGCCTACAATGAGCAGTTCTTC	CASSLGQGAYNEQFF
NA	TRBV2	TRBJ1-2	NA	TGTGCCAGCAGTGAGTCGGCCAGGTGGGGCTACACCTTC	CASSESARWGYTF
NA	TRBV19	TRBJ2-5	TRBD2	TGTGCCAGTAGTTCCCCCCTAGCGGGAGCGCAAGAGACCCAGTACTTC	CASSSPLAGAQETQYF
NA	TRBV30	TRBJ1-1	NA	TGTGCCTGGTCCGGACAACTGAACACTGAAGCTTTCTTT	CAWSGQLNTEAFF
NA	TRBV19	TRBJ2-5	NA	TGTGCCAGTAGGGATACCCCGCGGGAGACCCAGTACTTC	CASRDTPRETQYF
NA	TRBV9	TRBJ1-6	NA	TGTGCCAGCAGCGTAGCGGCAGCCGGGGCACCCCTCCACTTT	CASSVAAAGAPLHF
NA	TRBV2	TRBJ2-7	TRBD1	TGTGCCAGCAGTCGGGACAGGTACGAGCAGTACTTC	CASSRDRYEQYF
NA	TRBV28	TRBJ2-2	TRBD1	TGTGCCAGCAGTCCGGTTGGGACAGGGGGCGCGCACACCGGGGAGCTGTTTTTT	CASSPVGTGGAHTGELFF
NA	TRBV29-1	TRBJ1-2	TRBD1	TGCAGCGCCCAAAGGCAGGGGGCTAACTATGGCTACACCTTC	CSAQRQGANYGYTF
NA	TRBV18	TRBJ2-7	NA	TGTGCCAGCTCACCCGGGACTGACGGTTACGAGCAGTACTTC	CASSPGTDGYEQYF